Below, one T cell receptor beta chain is given with its context. This sample was included in a study of blood T cells in healthy people across ages. Primed by a sample-barcoded 5' primer and a J-beta primer mix, a second PCR proceeded for roughly 7 to 12 cycles. Each cDNA molecule was tagged by a template-switch adaptor that had 12 random nucleotides. MiXCR, applied by TCRdb to the 5' RACE reads, yields one record per CDR3 protein. The sample lists about 640,000 distinct CDR3 sequences, 58% occurring once. The sequenced material came from blood. This receptor was identified in a man aged 60 to 75 in good health.

The CDR3 loop reads CATSSEPYNEQFF. In DNA, the CDR3 is TGTGCCACCAGCAGTGAACCGTACAATGAGCAGTTCTTC. The chain has TRBV15 and TRBJ2-1; D not resolved. The CDR3 sequence is 13 residues long. Germline values: CDR1 LNHNV, CDR2 YYDKDF (reference sequence). The V end was cut by 3 bases, the J end by 4 bases, with 7 bases between.